This T cell receptor (beta chain) is drawn from a study of glioma-infiltrating T cells. Using RNA template, CDR3s of TCR alpha and beta were amplified with iRepertoire arm-PCR. TCRdb reprocessed the multiplex PCR reads with MiXCR, giving one entry per CDR3 protein. The top ten clones hold 20% of a sample with some 180,000 distinct CDR3 sequences, about 32% of them seen once. Germline-derived CDR1 and CDR2 are DFQATT and SNEGSKA (reference sequence). CDR3 size: 14 residues. V was pared by 5 bases and J by 5 bases, with 11 bases of the junction left unmatched. In this sample, this clonotype turned up many times.

The V gene is TRBV20-1, the J gene TRBJ2-7; the match to TRBD2 covers 8 bases. The origin of this receptor is a human donor with low-grade glioma or glioblastoma, undergoing nonglioma brain surgery, or in good health (not recorded which). Sample: glioma tissue, nonneoplastic brain tissue, or PBMCs (not recorded which). In DNA, the CDR3 is TGCAGTGCTCCCCACCCGAGCGGGGGCGACGAGCAGTACTTC. Translating gives CSAPHPSGGDEQYF.